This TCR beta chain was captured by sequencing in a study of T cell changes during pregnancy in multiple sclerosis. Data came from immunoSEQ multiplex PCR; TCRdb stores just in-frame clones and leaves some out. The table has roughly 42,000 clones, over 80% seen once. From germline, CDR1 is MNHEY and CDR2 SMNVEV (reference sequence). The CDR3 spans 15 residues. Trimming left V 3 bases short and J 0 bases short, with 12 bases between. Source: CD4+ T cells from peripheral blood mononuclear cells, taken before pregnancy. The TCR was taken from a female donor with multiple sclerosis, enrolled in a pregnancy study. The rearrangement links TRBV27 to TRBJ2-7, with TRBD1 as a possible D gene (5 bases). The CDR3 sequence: CASSLTEKSSYEQYF. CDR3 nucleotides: TGTGCCAGCAGTTTGACAGAAAAAAGCTCCTACGAGCAGTACTTC.